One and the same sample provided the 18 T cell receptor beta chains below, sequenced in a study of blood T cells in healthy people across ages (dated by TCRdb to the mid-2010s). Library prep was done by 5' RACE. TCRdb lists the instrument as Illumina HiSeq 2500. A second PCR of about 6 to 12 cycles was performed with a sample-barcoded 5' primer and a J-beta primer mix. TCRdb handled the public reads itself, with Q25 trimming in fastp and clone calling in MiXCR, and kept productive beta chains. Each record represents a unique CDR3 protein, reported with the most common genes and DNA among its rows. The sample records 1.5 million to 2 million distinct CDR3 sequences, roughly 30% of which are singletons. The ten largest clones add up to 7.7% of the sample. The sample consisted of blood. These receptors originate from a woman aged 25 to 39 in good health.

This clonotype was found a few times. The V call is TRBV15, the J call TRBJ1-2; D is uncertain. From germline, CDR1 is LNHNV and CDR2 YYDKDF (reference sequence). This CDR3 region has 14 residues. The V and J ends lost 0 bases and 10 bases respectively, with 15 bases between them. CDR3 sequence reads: CATSRDSNPSSYTF. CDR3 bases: TGTGCCACCAGCAGAGATTCTAACCCGTCATCCTACACCTTC.

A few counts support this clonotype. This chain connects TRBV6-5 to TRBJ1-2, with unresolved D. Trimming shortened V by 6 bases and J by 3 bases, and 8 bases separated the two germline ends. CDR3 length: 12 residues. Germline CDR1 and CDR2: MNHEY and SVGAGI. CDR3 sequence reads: CASRSWYYGYTF. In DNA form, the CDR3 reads TGTGCCAGCAGATCGTGGTACTATGGCTACACCTTC.

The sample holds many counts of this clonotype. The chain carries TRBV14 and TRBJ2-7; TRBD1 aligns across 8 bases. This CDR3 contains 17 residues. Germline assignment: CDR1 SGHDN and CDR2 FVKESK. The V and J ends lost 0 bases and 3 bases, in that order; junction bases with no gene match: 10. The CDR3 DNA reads TGTGCCAGCAGCCAAGATGTGCGAACAGGGGGACTCTACGAGCAGTACTTC. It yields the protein CASSQDVRTGGLYEQYF.

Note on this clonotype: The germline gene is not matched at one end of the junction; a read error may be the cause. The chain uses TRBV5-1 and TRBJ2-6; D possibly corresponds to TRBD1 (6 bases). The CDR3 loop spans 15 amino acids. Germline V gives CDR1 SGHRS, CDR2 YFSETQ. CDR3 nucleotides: TGCGCCAGCAGCGTCAGGGGCTCTGGGTCCAACGTCCTGACTTTC. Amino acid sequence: CASSVRGSGSNVLTF. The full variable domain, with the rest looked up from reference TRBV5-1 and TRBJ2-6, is KAGVTQTPRYLIKTRGQQVTLSCSPISGHRSVSWYQQTPGQGLQFLFEYFSETQRNKGNFPGRFSGRQFSNSRSEMNVSTLELGDSALYLCASSVRGSGSNVLTFGAGSRLTVL.

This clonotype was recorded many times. The CDR3 sequence: CASSPGTSDEQFF. The CDR3 nucleotides are TGTGCCAGCTCTCCAGGGACTAGCGATGAGCAGTTCTTC. The chain is built from TRBV18 and TRBJ2-1; 10 bases are shared with TRBD2. Germline V gene data show CDR1 as KGHSH and CDR2 as LQKENI. The CDR3 is 13 amino acids. Trimming took 6 bases from V and 8 from J; bases not matched to a gene: 4.

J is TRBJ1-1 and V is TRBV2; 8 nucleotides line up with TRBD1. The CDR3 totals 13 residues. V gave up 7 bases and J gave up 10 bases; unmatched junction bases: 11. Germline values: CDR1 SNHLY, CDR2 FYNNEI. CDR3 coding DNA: TGTGCCAGCAAGTTTCAGGGGGCCGCTAGAGCTTTCTTT. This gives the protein CASKFQGAARAFF.

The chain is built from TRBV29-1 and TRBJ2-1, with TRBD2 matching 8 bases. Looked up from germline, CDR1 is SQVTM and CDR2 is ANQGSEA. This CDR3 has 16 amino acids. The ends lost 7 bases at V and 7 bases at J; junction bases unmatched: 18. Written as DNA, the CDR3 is TGCAGCGCCCGCGGTGGGGGACTAGGGTTGTGGAATGAGCAGTTCTTC. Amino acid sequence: CSARGGGLGLWNEQFF.

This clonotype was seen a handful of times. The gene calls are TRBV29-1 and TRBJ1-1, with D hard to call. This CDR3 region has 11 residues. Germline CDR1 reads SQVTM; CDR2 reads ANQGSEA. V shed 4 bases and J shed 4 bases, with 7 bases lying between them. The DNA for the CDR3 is TGCAGCGTTGGTTATGGCACTGAAGCTTTCTTT. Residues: CSVGYGTEAFF.

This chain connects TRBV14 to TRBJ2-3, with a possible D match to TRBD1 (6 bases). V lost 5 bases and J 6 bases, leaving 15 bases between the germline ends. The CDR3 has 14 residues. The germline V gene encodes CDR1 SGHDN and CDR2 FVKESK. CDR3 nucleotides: TGTGCCAGCAGCTTCAGGGGATTGAGGGATACGCAGTATTTT. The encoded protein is CASSFRGLRDTQYF.

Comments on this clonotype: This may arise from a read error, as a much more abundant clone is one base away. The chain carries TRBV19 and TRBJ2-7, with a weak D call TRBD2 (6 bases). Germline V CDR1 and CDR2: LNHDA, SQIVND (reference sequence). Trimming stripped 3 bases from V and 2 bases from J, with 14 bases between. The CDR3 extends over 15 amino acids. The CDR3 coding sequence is TGTGCCAGTAGTATTTTTGCGGGGAGCGCCTACGAGCAGTACTTC. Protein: CASSIFAGSAYEQYF.

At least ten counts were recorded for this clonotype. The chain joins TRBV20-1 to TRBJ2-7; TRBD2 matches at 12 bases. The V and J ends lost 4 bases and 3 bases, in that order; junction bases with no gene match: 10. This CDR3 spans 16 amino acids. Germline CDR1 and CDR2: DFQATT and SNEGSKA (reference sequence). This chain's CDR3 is CSAKNRLAGVNYEQYF. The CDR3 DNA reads TGCAGTGCTAAGAATCGACTAGCGGGGGTGAACTACGAGCAGTACTTC.

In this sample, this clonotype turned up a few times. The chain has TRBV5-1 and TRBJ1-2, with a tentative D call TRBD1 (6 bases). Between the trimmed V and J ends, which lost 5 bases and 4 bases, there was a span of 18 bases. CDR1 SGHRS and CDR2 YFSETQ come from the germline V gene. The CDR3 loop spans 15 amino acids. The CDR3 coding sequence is TGCGCCAGCAGAAACAACACAGGGAAGATCTATGGCTACACCTTC. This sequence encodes CASRNNTGKIYGYTF.

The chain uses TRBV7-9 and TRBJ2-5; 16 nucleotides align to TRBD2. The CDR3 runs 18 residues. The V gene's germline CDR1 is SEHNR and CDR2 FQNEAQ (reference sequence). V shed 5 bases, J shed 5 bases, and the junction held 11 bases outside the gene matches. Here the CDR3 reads CASSIGTSGGASGETQYF. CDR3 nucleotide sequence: TGTGCCAGCAGCATCGGGACTAGCGGGGGGGCGTCGGGGGAGACCCAGTACTTC.

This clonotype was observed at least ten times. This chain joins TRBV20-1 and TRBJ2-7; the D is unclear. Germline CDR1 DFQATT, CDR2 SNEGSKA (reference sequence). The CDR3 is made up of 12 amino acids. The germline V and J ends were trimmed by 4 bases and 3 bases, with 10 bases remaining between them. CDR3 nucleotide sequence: TGCAGTGCTACCTCCCTAGGCTACGAGCAGTACTTC. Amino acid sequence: CSATSLGYEQYF.

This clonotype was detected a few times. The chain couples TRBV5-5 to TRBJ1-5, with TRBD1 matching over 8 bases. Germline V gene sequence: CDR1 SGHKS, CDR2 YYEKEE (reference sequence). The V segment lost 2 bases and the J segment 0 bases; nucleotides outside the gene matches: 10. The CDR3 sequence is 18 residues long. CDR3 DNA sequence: TGTGCCAGCAGCTTTAGCGGGACAGGTAGTAATAGCAATCAGCCCCAGCATTTT. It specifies CASSFSGTGSNSNQPQHF.

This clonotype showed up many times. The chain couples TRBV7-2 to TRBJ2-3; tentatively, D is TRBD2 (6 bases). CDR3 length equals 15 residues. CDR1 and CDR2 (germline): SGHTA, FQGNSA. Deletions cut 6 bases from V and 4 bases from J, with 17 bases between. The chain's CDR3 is CASSLASGTADTQYF. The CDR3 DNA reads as TGTGCCAGCAGTCTAGCGTCTGGGACGGCAGATACGCAGTATTTT.

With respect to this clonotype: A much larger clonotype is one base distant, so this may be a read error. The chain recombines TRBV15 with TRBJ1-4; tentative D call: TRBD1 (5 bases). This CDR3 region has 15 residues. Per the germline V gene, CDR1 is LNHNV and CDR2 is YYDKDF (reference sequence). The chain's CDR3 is CATSRPGGGGEKRFF. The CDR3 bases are TGTGCCACCAGCAGGCCTGGGGGAGGCGGTGAAAAACGGTTTTTT.

The CDR3: CASSPRSKGGRAGELFF. CDR3 coding DNA: TGTGCCAGCAGTCCCCGCTCTAAGGGCGGGAGGGCCGGGGAGCTGTTTTTT. The chain joins TRBV6-1 to TRBJ2-2; 9 bases line up with TRBD2. After removal of 5 bases from V and 6 bases from J, the junction contained 13 bases not matched to a gene. The CDR3 contains 17 residues. CDR1 and CDR2 (germline): MNHNS, SASEGT.